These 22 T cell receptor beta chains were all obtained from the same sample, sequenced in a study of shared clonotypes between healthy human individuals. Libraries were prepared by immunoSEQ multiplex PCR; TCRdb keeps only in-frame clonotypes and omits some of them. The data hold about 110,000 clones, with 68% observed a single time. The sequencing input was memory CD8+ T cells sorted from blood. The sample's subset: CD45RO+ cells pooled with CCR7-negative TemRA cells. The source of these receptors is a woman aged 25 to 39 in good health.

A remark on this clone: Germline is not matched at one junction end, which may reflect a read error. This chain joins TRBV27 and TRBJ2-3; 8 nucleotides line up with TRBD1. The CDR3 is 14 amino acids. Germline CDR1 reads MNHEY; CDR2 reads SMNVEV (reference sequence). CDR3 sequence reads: CASSLMQGADTRYF. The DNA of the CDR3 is TGTGCCAGCAGTTTAATGCAGGGGGCAGATACGCGGTATTTT.

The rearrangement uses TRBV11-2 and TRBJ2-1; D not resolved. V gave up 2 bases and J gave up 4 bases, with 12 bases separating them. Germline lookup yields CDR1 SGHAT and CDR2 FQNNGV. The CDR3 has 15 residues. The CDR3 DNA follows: TGTGCCAGCAGCTTACTAGGCCTCCCATACAATGAGCAGTTCTTC. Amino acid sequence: CASSLLGLPYNEQFF. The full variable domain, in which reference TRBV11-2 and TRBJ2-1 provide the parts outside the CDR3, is EAGVAQSPRYKIIEKRQSVAFWCNPISGHATLYWYQQILGQGPKLLIQFQNNGVVDDSQLPKDRFSAERLKGVDSTLKIQPAKLEDSAVYLCASSLLGLPYNEQFFGPGTRLTVL.

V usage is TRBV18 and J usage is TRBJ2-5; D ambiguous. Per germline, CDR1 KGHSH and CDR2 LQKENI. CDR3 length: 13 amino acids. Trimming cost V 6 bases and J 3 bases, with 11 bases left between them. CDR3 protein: CASSPLREETQYF. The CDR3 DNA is TGTGCCAGCTCCCCCCTTCGGGAAGAGACCCAGTACTTC.

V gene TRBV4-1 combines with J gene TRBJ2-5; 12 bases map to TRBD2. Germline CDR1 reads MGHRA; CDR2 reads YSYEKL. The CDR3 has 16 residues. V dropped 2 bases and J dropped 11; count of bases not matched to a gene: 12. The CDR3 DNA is TGCGCCAGCAGCCAAACACTAGCGGGAGGCCTCTTGGAGCAGTACTTC. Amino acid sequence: CASSQTLAGGLLEQYF.

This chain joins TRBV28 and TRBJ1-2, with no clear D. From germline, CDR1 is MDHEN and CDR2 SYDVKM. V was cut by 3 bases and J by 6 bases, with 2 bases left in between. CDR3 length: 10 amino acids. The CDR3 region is CASSFNGYTF. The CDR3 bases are TGTGCCAGCAGTTTTAATGGCTACACCTTC.

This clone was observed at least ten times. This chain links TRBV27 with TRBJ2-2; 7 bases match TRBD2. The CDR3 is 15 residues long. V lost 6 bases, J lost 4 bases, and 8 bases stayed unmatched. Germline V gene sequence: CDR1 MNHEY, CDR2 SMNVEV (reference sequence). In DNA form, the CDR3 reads TGTGCCAGCAGCACTAGCGTTGAGGGCACCGGGGAGCTGTTTTTT. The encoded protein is CASSTSVEGTGELFF.

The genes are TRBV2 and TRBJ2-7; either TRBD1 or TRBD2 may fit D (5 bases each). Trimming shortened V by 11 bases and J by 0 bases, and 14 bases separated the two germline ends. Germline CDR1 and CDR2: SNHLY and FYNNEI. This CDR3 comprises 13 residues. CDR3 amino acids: CAGTGQDSYEQYF. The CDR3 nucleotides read TGTGCCGGTACGGGGCAGGACTCCTACGAGCAGTACTTC.

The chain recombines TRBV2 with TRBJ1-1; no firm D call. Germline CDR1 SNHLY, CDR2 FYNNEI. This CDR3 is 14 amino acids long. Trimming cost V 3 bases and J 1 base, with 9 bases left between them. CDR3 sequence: CASSDSRQNTEAFF. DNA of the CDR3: TGTGCCAGCAGTGATTCCCGACAGAACACTGAAGCTTTCTTT. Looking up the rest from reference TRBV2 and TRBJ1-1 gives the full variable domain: EPEVTQTPSHQVTQMGQEVILRCVPISNHLYFYWYRQILGQKVEFLVSFYNNEISEKSEIFDDQFSVERPDGSNFTLKIRSTKLEDSAMYFCASSDSRQNTEAFFGQGTRLTVV.

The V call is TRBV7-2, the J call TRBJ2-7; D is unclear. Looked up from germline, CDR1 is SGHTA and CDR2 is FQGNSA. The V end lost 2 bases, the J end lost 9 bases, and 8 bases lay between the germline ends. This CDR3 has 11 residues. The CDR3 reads CASSLSQVQYF. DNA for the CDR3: TGTGCCAGCAGCTTATCCCAAGTGCAGTACTTC. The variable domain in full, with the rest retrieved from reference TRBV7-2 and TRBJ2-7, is GAGVSQSPSNKVTEKGKDVELRCDPISGHTALYWYRQSLGQGLEFLIYFQGNSAPDKSGLPSDRFSAERTGGSVSTLTIQRTQQEDSAVYLCASSLSQVQYFGPGTRLTVT.

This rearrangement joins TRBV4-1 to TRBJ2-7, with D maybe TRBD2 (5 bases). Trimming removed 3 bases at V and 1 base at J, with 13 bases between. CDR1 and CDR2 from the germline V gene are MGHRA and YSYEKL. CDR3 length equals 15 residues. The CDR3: CASSHQEVPSYEQYF. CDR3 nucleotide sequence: TGCGCCAGCAGCCACCAGGAGGTCCCATCCTACGAGCAGTACTTC.

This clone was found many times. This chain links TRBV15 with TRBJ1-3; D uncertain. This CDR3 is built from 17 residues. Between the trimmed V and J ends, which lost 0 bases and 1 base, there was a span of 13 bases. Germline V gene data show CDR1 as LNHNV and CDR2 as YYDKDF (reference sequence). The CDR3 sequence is CATSRDTLGGSGNTIYF. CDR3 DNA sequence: TGTGCCACCAGCAGAGATACGCTGGGCGGGTCTGGAAACACCATATATTTT.

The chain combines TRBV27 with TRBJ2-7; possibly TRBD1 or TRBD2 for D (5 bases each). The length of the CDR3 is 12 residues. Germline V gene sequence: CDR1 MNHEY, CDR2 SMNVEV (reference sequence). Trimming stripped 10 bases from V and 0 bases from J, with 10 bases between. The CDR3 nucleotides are TGTGCCATCCGGGACGACTCCTACGAGCAGTACTTC. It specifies CAIRDDSYEQYF.

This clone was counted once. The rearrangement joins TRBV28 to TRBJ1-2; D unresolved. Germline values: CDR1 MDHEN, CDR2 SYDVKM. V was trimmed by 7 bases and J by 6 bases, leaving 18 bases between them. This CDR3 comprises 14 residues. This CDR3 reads CASTQRWGMDGYTF. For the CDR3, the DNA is TGTGCCAGCACCCAACGGTGGGGAATGGATGGCTACACCTTC.

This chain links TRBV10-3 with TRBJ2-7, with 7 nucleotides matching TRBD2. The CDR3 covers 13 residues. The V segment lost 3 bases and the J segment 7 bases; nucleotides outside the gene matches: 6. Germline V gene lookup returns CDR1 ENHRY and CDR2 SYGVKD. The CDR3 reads CAISEGNSGEQYF. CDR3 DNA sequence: TGTGCCATCAGTGAAGGGAATAGCGGGGAGCAGTACTTC.

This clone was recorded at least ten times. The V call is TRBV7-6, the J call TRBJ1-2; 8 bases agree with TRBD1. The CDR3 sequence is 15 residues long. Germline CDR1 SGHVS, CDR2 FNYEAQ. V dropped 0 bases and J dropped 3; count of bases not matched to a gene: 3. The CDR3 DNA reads TGTGCCAGCAGCTTAGCCGCGGGACAGGACTATGGCTACACCTTC. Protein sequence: CASSLAAGQDYGYTF.

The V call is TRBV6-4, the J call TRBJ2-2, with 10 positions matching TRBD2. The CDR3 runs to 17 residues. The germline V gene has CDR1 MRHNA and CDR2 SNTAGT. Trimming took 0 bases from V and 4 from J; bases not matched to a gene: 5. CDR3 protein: CASSDSIQREGTGELFF. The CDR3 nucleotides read TGTGCCAGCAGTGACTCGATTCAGCGGGAGGGCACCGGGGAGCTGTTTTTT.

CDR3 sequence: CASSTASGVEQFF. The DNA for the CDR3 is TGTGCCAGCTCAACTGCTAGCGGGGTTGAGCAGTTCTTC. The chain has TRBV18 and TRBJ2-1, with TRBD2 identical over 9 bases. The V segment lost 5 bases and the J segment 9 bases; nucleotides outside the gene matches: 5. Germline assignment: CDR1 KGHSH and CDR2 LQKENI. The CDR3 is made up of 13 amino acids.

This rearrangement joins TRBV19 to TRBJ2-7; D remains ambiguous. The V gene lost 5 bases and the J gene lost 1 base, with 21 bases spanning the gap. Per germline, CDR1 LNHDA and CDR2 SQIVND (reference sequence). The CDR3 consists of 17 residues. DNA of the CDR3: TGTGCCAGTAGTCAACGTTTACTTCGTTCAGATTCCTACGAGCAGTACTTC. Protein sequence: CASSQRLLRSDSYEQYF.

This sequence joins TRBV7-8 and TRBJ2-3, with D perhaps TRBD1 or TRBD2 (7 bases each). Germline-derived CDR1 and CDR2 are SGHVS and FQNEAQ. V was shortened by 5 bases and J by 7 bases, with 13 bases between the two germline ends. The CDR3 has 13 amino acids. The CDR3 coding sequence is TGTGCCAGCAGCCAGGGGGGGTTTAATACGCAGTATTTT. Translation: CASSQGGFNTQYF.

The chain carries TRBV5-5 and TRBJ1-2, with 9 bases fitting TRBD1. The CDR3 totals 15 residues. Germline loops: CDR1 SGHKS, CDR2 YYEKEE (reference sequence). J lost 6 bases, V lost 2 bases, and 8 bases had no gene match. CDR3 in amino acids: CASSLVAGTGNGYTF. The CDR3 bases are TGTGCCAGCAGCTTAGTAGCCGGGACAGGGAATGGCTACACCTTC.

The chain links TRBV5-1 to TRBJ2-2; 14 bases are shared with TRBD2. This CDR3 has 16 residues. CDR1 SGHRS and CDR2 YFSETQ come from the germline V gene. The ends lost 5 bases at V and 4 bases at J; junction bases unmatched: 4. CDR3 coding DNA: TGCGCCAGCAGTATGACTAGCGGGAGGGGCACCGGGGAGCTGTTTTTT. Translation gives CASSMTSGRGTGELFF.

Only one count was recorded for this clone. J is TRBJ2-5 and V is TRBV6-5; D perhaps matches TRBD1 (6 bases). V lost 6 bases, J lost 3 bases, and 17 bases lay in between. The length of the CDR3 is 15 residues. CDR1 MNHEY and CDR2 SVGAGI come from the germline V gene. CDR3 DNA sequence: TGTGCCAGCAGCCCTCCGGGACACCTAAAAGAGACCCAGTACTTC. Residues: CASSPPGHLKETQYF.